This TCR beta chain is drawn from a study of cytomegalovirus exposure and HLA in healthy donors. V shed 6 bases and J shed 4 bases, with 13 bases lying between them. The germline CDR1 and CDR2 sequences are KGHSH and LQKENI. The CDR3 is 14 amino acids. Participants comprised healthy donors of bone marrow. With 60 Vbeta and 13 Jbeta primers, the PCR was carried out. The protocol was immunoSEQ multiplex PCR, while the TCRdb copy is restricted to in-frame clones and leaves out a portion. The data show 120,000 or so clones, roughly 70% seen once. This sequence joins TRBV18 and TRBJ1-5; TRBD1 might be the D (6 bases). The clonotype originates from a woman aged 40 to 50 in good health and CMV-seropositive. The source material was PBMCs. CDR3 coding DNA: TGTGCCAGCTCTACAAGTACAGGGAATCAGCCCCAGCATTTT. It specifies CASSTSTGNQPQHF.